The entry that follows covers one T cell receptor beta chain sequence. Its antigen is as yet unknown. The data stem from a study of cytomegalovirus exposure and HLA in healthy donors. The germline CDR1 and CDR2 sequences are MNHEY and SMNVEV (reference sequence). The J segment lost 4 bases and the V segment lost 0 bases, leaving 11 bases of the junction unmatched. The CDR3 runs 20 residues. PCR amplification relied on 60 Vbeta primers (plus 13 Jbeta primers). Sequencing was performed with immunoSEQ multiplex PCR; in TCRdb, only in-frame clones are kept and a portion is missing. The table for this sample gives 70,000 to 85,000 clones. Study findings and constraints: A few CMV-associated chains proved CMV antigen-specific in vitro. Certain indistinguishable V segments, among them TRBV6-2 and TRBV6-3, were excluded. In a later analysis, V- and J-gene trimming of beta chains associated with a DCLRE1C missense variant, replicated independently. 150 to 200 TCR beta chains were listed as cytomegalovirus-associated.

The TCR originated in a female donor in good health and CMV-seropositive. The chain joins TRBV27 to TRBJ2-1; 14 nucleotides agree with TRBD2. Input material: PBMCs. CDR3 sequence: CASSLSYRGLAGALYNEQFF. In DNA form, the CDR3 reads TGTGCCAGCAGTTTATCGTACAGGGGACTAGCGGGGGCCCTTTACAATGAGCAGTTCTTC.